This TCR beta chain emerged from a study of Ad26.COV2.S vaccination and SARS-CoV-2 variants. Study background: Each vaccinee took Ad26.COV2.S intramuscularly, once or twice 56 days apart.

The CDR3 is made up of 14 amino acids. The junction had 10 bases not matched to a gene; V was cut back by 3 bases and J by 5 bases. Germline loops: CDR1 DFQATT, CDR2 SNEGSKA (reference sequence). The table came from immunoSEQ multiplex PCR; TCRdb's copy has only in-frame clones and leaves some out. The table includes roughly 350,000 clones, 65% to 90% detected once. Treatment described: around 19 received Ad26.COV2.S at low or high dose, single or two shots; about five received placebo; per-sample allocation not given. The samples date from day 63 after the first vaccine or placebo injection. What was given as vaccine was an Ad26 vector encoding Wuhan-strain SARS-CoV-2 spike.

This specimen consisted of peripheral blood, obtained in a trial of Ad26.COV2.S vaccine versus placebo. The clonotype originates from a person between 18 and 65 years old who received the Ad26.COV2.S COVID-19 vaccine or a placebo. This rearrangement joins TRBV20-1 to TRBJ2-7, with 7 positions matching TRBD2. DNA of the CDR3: TGCAGTGCTAGTGCGGGGAGGGCCAGCCACGAGCAGTACTTC. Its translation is CSASAGRASHEQYF.